These T cell receptor beta chains were read from a single sample in a study of blood T cell repertoires in COVID-19. The data were produced by immunoSEQ multiplex PCR, yet TCRdb's version contains in-frame clones alone and is incomplete. The data hold 80,000 to 90,000 clones, with 85% to 90% observed a single time. What was sequenced was peripheral blood. The receptors shown here come from a man aged 35 to 55 with acute or convalescent COVID-19. CDR3s include the opening cysteine and the closing phenylalanine or tryptophan. The D gene is left open where the match is weak. The listing skips clone size in some rows; elsewhere it reads once, few, many or a size class.

>.|few|TRBV5-1|TRBJ2-2
TGCGCCAGCAGCCCCGGCCAGGCCCCGAACACCGGGGAGCTGTTTTTT
CASSPGQAPNTGELFF
>TRBD1|.|TRBV7-3|TRBJ1-5
TGTGCCAGCAGCTTCCGGATGCCGGGACAGGTTTTTCAGCCCCAGCATTTT
CASSFRMPGQVFQPQHF
>.|.|TRBV4-1|TRBJ2-1
TGCGCCAGCAGCCAAGTTGAGGGTAGGTACAATGAGCAGTTCTTC
CASSQVEGRYNEQFF
>TRBD2|.|TRBV2|TRBJ2-1
TGTGCCAGCAGGATCGGGACTAGCGTTTCCCATGAGCAGTTCTTC
CASRIGTSVSHEQFF
>.|.|TRBV14|TRBJ2-1
TGTGCCAGCAGCCAAGACAACTACAATGAGCAGTTCTTC
CASSQDNYNEQFF
>TRBD2|.|TRBV9|TRBJ2-7
TGTGCCAGCAGCGTAGGGGCTAGCGGGAGTGGGGAGCAGTACTTC
CASSVGASGSGEQYF
>.|.|TRBV7-9|TRBJ2-6
TGTGCCAGCAGTCGCACAGGGGACTCTCTCTCTGGGGCCAACGTCCTGACTTTC
CASSRTGDSLSGANVLTF
>.|once|TRBV14|TRBJ1-1
TGTGCCAGCAGCCAGCAGGCGAACACTGAAGCTTTCTTT
CASSQQANTEAFF
>.|.|TRBV3-1/TRBV3-2|TRBJ1-1
TGTGCCAGCAGCCGCGAGGCGCGGAACACTGAAGCTTTCTTT
CASSREARNTEAFF
>.|.|TRBV2|TRBJ1-2
TGTGCCAGCAGGTACCAGGGCAACTATGGCTACACCTTC
CASRYQGNYGYTF
>.|.|TRBV6-4|TRBJ2-1
TGTGCCAGCAGCGTCGGGACACTTTTCCCCTATGAGCAGTTCTTC
CASSVGTLFPYEQFF
>TRBD2|.|TRBV5-4|TRBJ2-1
TGTGCCAGCAGCTCCCGAACTAGCGGGGGTAGCTCCTACAATGAGCAGTTCTTC
CASSSRTSGGSSYNEQFF
>.|.|TRBV14|TRBJ2-7
TGTGCCAGCAGCCAAGTTCGGGGTGACGAGCAGTACTTC
CASSQVRGDEQYF
>.|.|TRBV6-6|TRBJ1-1
TGTGCCAGCAGTCCGGACAGTAACACTGAAGCTTTCTTT
CASSPDSNTEAFF
>.|few|TRBV6-1|TRBJ1-5
TGTGCCAGCAGCGACGGGAGGGGCAATCAGCCCCAGCATTTT
CASSDGRGNQPQHF
>.|.|TRBV5-4|TRBJ2-2
TGTGCCAGCAGCTTGGTTGGGGAGCCCGGGGAGCTGTTTTTT
CASSLVGEPGELFF